These 32 T cell receptor beta chains were all obtained from the same sample, sequenced in a study of T-cell memory formation after mild COVID-19. One entry per CDR3 protein results from TCRdb running MiXCR on the 5' RACE reads. The sample includes a few hundred thousand distinct CDR3 sequences, around a tenth seen only once; the top ten take 20% to 25%. Sequenced material: PBMCs or a T cell subset sorted from them (not recorded which). The receptors here all came from a man aged 18-30 years who had mild COVID-19 (a few samples of this study predate the infection). Cell type and time point are not known.

This clonotype showed up many times. The J gene is TRBJ2-6, the V gene TRBV12-3 or TRBV12-4, with D possibly matching TRBD1 (5 bases). The CDR3 runs 14 residues. Trimming pared 7 bases from V and 4 bases from J, leaving 11 bases between. The CDR3: CASTDSRGANVLTF. CDR3 coding DNA: TGTGCCAGCACCGACAGCAGGGGGGCCAACGTCCTGACTTTC.

This chain connects TRBV12-3 or TRBV12-4 to TRBJ2-1; 9 positions agree with TRBD1. With V trimmed by 7 bases and J by 4 bases, 23 bases remained unmatched. CDR3 length: 20 residues. As DNA, the CDR3 is TGTGCCAGCACCATCTCTCCGGGACAGGGAGATGGTTACGCATACAATGAGCAGTTCTTC. Its protein is CASTISPGQGDGYAYNEQFF.

The chain is built from TRBV7-2 and TRBJ1-1; 9 nucleotides agree with TRBD1. The CDR3 is made up of 13 amino acids. The germline CDR1 and CDR2 sequences are SGHTA and FQGNSA. After removal of 3 bases from V and 9 bases from J, the junction contained 5 bases not matched to a gene. CDR3 sequence: CASSFGTGPQAFF. CDR3 nucleotides: TGTGCCAGCAGCTTTGGGACAGGGCCCCAAGCTTTCTTT.

There are a few counts of this clonotype. V gene TRBV20-1 combines with J gene TRBJ1-5; D is unresolved. V gave up 4 bases and J gave up 5 bases, with 12 bases separating them. Germline-derived CDR1 and CDR2 are DFQATT and SNEGSKA (reference sequence). CDR3 size: 13 residues. The CDR3 reads CSAIYGGDQPQHF. CDR3 DNA: TGCAGTGCTATATATGGCGGCGATCAGCCCCAGCATTTT.

The CDR3 is CASSQGLPRTEKLFF. The CDR3 coding sequence is TGTGCCAGCAGCCAAGGACTTCCCCGCACTGAAAAACTGTTTTTT. The V gene is TRBV3-1, the J gene TRBJ1-4, with D unclear. The CDR3 loop spans 15 amino acids. V lost 1 base, J lost 7 bases, and 13 bases lay in between. From germline, CDR1 is LGHDT and CDR2 YNNKEL (reference sequence).

V is TRBV20-1 and J is TRBJ1-5; D gene unclear. CDR1 is DFQATT, CDR2 SNEGSKA, per germline (reference sequence). Deletions cut 2 bases from V and 0 bases from J, with 5 bases between. This CDR3 region has 13 residues. The CDR3 bases are TGCAGTGCTAGACGGTATAGCAATCAGCCCCAGCATTTT. It codes for CSARRYSNQPQHF.

This clonotype was seen a handful of times. The genes are TRBV12-3 or TRBV12-4 and TRBJ2-3; D is undetermined. Trimming left V 7 bases short and J 3 bases short, with 8 bases between. This CDR3 spans 12 amino acids. In DNA form, the CDR3 reads TGTGCCAGCACTCTTCGGACAGATACGCAGTATTTT. Translating gives CASTLRTDTQYF.

The rearrangement uses TRBV29-1 and TRBJ1-2; a weak D match, TRBD1 (6 bases). The germline CDR1 and CDR2 sequences are SQVTM and ANQGSEA. V lost 6 bases and J 3 bases, leaving 14 bases between the germline ends. This CDR3 contains 13 residues. CDR3 region: CSVQGQFDYGYTF. Written as DNA, the CDR3 is TGCAGCGTGCAAGGACAGTTTGACTATGGCTACACCTTC.

CDR3: CSAREASGGNYNEQFF. The CDR3 DNA reads TGCAGTGCTAGAGAGGCTAGCGGGGGGAACTACAATGAGCAGTTCTTC. V usage is TRBV20-1 and J usage is TRBJ2-1, with TRBD2 matching over 11 bases. Germline CDR1 DFQATT, CDR2 SNEGSKA (reference sequence). With V trimmed by 0 bases and J by 3 bases, 4 bases remained unmatched. The CDR3 sequence is 16 residues long.

This clonotype was observed a few times. The rearrangement uses TRBV20-1 and TRBJ2-1; TRBD2 agrees at 7 bases. In germline, CDR1 is DFQATT, CDR2 SNEGSKA (reference sequence). The CDR3 sequence is 14 residues long. V dropped 6 bases and J dropped 6; count of bases not matched to a gene: 11. CDR3 loop: CSAGGRGGFNEQFF. The CDR3 DNA is TGCAGTGCAGGTGGGAGGGGAGGTTTCAATGAGCAGTTCTTC.

The chain joins TRBV20-1 to TRBJ2-1; 11 positions match TRBD2. The CDR3 is made up of 20 amino acids. In germline, CDR1 is DFQATT, CDR2 SNEGSKA (reference sequence). V was clipped by 0 bases and J by 3 bases; unmatched bases: 16. The DNA of the CDR3 is TGCAGTGCTAGAGACGGGCGGATGAGTAGCGGGGGGGCCGGCTACAATGAGCAGTTCTTC. It encodes CSARDGRMSSGGAGYNEQFF.

This clonotype was counted many times. This sequence joins TRBV7-9 and TRBJ2-1, with D perhaps matching TRBD2 (7 bases). Germline CDR1 and CDR2: SEHNR and FQNEAQ (reference sequence). V was shortened by 5 bases and J by 6 bases, with 11 bases between the two germline ends. CDR3 length: 13 residues. CDR3 nucleotide sequence: TGTGCCAGCAGCCGCGGGGGCAGCAATGAGCAGTTCTTC. As protein: CASSRGGSNEQFF. The full variable domain, completed using reference TRBV7-9 and TRBJ2-1, is DTGVSQNPRHKITKRGQNVTFRCDPISEHNRLYWYRQTLGQGPEFLTYFQNEAQLEKSRLLSDRFSAERPKGSFSTLEIQRTEQGDSAMYLCASSRGGSNEQFFGPGTRLTVL.

This clonotype was observed a handful of times. The chain carries TRBV7-2 and TRBJ1-2; D might be TRBD1 (6 bases). Germline CDR1 and CDR2: SGHTA and FQGNSA. This CDR3 has 13 amino acids. Between the trimmed V and J ends, which lost 4 bases and 5 bases, there was a span of 11 bases. CDR3 DNA: TGTGCCAGCAGCTCCCTACAGGGATATGGCTACACCTTC. Translated: CASSSLQGYGYTF.

This clonotype was detected a few times. This chain connects TRBV6-5 to TRBJ2-1, with D hard to call. Germline CDR1 is MNHEY and CDR2 is SVGAGI. V was cut by 6 bases and J by 0 bases, with 12 bases left in between. The CDR3 spans 15 residues. The CDR3 reads CASSQGRGSYNEQFF. The CDR3 DNA reads TGTGCCAGCAGCCAAGGAAGAGGCTCCTACAATGAGCAGTTCTTC.

The V call is TRBV9, the J call TRBJ2-5; 7 bases are shared with TRBD2. CDR3 length: 15 amino acids. CDR1 is SGDLS, CDR2 YYNGEE, per germline. V lost 0 bases and J lost 5; bases outside the gene matches: 7. CDR3 residues: CASSVAGGLLETQYF. The CDR3 bases are TGTGCCAGCAGCGTAGCGGGGGGATTATTGGAGACCCAGTACTTC.

This clonotype was detected a few times. The chain couples TRBV9 to TRBJ2-7; D unclear. Per germline, CDR1 SGDLS and CDR2 YYNGEE. The germline V and J ends were trimmed by 3 bases and 1 base, with 5 bases remaining between them. The CDR3 extends over 12 amino acids. CDR3 coding DNA: TGTGCCAGCAGCGCAACGTCCTACGAGCAGTACTTC. Its translation: CASSATSYEQYF.

This chain connects TRBV18 to TRBJ2-1; 8 nucleotides match TRBD2. Trimming cost V 5 bases and J 9 bases; bases outside gene matches: 18. Germline V CDR1 and CDR2: KGHSH, LQKENI. This CDR3 contains 17 residues. Written as DNA, the CDR3 is TGTGCCAGCTCATCCCGTCCGGGGGGACTAGACATAGTTGAGCAGTTCTTC. This codes for CASSSRPGGLDIVEQFF.

V gene TRBV20-1 combines with J gene TRBJ2-4; D is perhaps TRBD1 (6 bases). The germline V gene has CDR1 DFQATT and CDR2 SNEGSKA (reference sequence). The CDR3 consists of 15 residues. V was clipped by 2 bases and J by 8 bases, with 19 bases between them. CDR3 in DNA: TGCAGTGCTAGATCCGATACAGGGTTCAGTGACATTCAGTACTTC. This encodes CSARSDTGFSDIQYF.

The V call is TRBV7-2, the J call TRBJ2-3; 12 nucleotides line up with TRBD2. Germline assignment: CDR1 SGHTA and CDR2 FQGNSA. The CDR3 length is 17 residues. The J segment lost 3 bases and the V segment lost 7 bases, leaving 11 bases of the junction unmatched. CDR3 DNA: TGTGCCAGCACTAAGTGGGGACTAGCGGGCCAAACAGATACGCAGTATTTT. Its protein is CASTKWGLAGQTDTQYF.

Only a few counts were recorded for this clonotype. This chain connects TRBV3-1 to TRBJ2-7; 7 bases match TRBD1. Germline V gives CDR1 LGHDT, CDR2 YNNKEL (reference sequence). The CDR3 spans 14 residues. The trim removed 1 base at V and 3 bases at J, leaving 3 bases unmatched. The CDR3 DNA sequence: TGTGCCAGCAGCCAAGGAGGGGGCCTCTACGAGCAGTACTTC. Protein product: CASSQGGGLYEQYF.

This chain joins TRBV7-6 and TRBJ2-5, with D unclear. Trimming stripped 1 base from V and 1 base from J, with 7 bases between. The CDR3 contains 14 residues. CDR1 SGHVS and CDR2 FNYEAQ come from the germline V gene. CDR3 coding DNA: TGTGCCAGCAGCTTAGAGATGGGCCAAGAGACCCAGTACTTC. The encoded protein is CASSLEMGQETQYF.

V gene TRBV11-2 combines with J gene TRBJ2-2, with unresolved D. Germline CDR1 is SGHAT and CDR2 is FQNNGV. Trimming left V 3 bases short and J 7 bases short, with 12 bases between. This CDR3 region has 14 residues. The CDR3, as DNA: TGTGCCAGCAGCTTGGTTAGAGCTGGCGGGGAGCTGTTTTTT. Its translation: CASSLVRAGGELFF.

The genes are TRBV9 and TRBJ2-1, with 7 positions matching TRBD1. In germline, CDR1 is SGDLS, CDR2 YYNGEE. V lost 4 bases and J lost 1; bases outside the gene matches: 5. The CDR3 totals 15 residues. Here the CDR3 reads CASSLDRASYNEQFF. The CDR3, as DNA: TGTGCCAGCAGCCTCGACAGGGCATCCTACAATGAGCAGTTCTTC.

Only a few counts were recorded for this clonotype. This chain links TRBV4-3 with TRBJ2-1; the D gene is possibly TRBD1 (6 bases). CDR1 is LGHNA and CDR2 is YSLEER in the germline V gene. The CDR3 is 14 amino acids. V lost 4 bases and J lost 4, with 11 bases in between. The CDR3 DNA is TGCGCCAGCAGCCCGGACGGACAGTACAATGAGCAGTTCTTC. It encodes CASSPDGQYNEQFF.

V is TRBV19 and J is TRBJ2-7; D call uncertain. This CDR3 spans 11 amino acids. V was cut by 4 bases and J by 7 bases, with 8 bases left in between. Germline lookup yields CDR1 LNHDA and CDR2 SQIVND (reference sequence). The CDR3 DNA reads TGTGCCAGTAGTACCTGGGGAGAGCAGTACTTC. This translates into CASSTWGEQYF.

This clonotype came up a few times. The CDR3 nucleotides are TGTGCCAGCAGGATTCTCGGGACAGGTTCACCCCTCCACTTT. It yields the protein CASRILGTGSPLHF. The chain links TRBV6-5 to TRBJ1-6; 8 nucleotides line up with TRBD1. CDR3 size: 14 residues. V gave up 6 bases and J gave up 9 bases; unmatched junction bases: 7. CDR1 is MNHEY, CDR2 SVGAGI, per germline.

This clonotype was found a few times. CDR3 protein: CASAGDGNNYGYTF. CDR3 DNA: TGCGCCAGTGCCGGGGATGGAAATAACTATGGCTACACCTTC. This chain joins TRBV10-2 and TRBJ1-2; D not resolved. The CDR3 has 14 amino acids. The germline V and J ends were trimmed by 9 bases and 1 base, with 15 bases remaining between them. Germline values: CDR1 WSHSY, CDR2 SAAADI.

V usage is TRBV5-1 and J usage is TRBJ2-7; D not certain. The V gene's germline CDR1 is SGHRS and CDR2 YFSETQ. The CDR3 is made up of 14 amino acids. Trimming stripped 0 bases from V and 2 bases from J, with 9 bases between. The CDR3 sequence: CASSLDISTYEQYF. CDR3 nucleotide sequence: TGCGCCAGCAGCTTGGACATCTCTACCTACGAGCAGTACTTC.

This clonotype was seen only a few times. This chain links TRBV5-1 with TRBJ1-1; D is unresolved. V gave up 4 bases and J gave up 6 bases, with 13 bases separating them. The CDR3 contains 13 residues. CDR1 is SGHRS and CDR2 is YFSETQ in the germline V gene. The DNA for the CDR3 is TGCGCCAGCAGCCCCCCGGGTGGGGCTGAAGCTTTCTTT. Protein: CASSPPGGAEAFF.

This chain uses TRBV12-3 or TRBV12-4 with TRBJ2-5; 11 nucleotides line up with TRBD2. The V segment lost 1 base and the J segment 1 base; nucleotides outside the gene matches: 5. CDR3 length: 17 amino acids. The CDR3 region is CASSLVGLAASQETQYF. For the CDR3, the DNA is TGTGCCAGCAGTTTAGTGGGACTAGCGGCGTCCCAAGAGACCCAGTACTTC.

The CDR3 DNA reads as TGTGCCAGCAGTGAAGAACGTTGGGCGGCCATAGGGTATTTT. It codes for CASSEERWAAIGYF. The chain recombines TRBV6-1 with TRBJ2-3, with D uncertain. Looked up from germline, CDR1 is MNHNS and CDR2 is SASEGT. V shed 1 base and J shed 14 bases, with 19 bases lying between them. CDR3 length: 14 amino acids.

This clonotype was seen only a few times. The chain's CDR3 is CASSPTSVNEQFF. The CDR3 DNA follows: TGTGCCAGCAGCCCGACTAGCGTGAATGAGCAGTTCTTC. The V gene is TRBV11-2, the J gene TRBJ2-1; 8 bases align to TRBD2. In germline, CDR1 is SGHAT, CDR2 FQNNGV. With V trimmed by 5 bases and J by 7 bases, 4 bases remained unmatched. The length of the CDR3 is 13 residues. Variable domain in full (rest from reference TRBV11-2 and TRBJ2-1): EAGVAQSPRYKIIEKRQSVAFWCNPISGHATLYWYQQILGQGPKLLIQFQNNGVVDDSQLPKDRFSAERLKGVDSTLKIQPAKLEDSAVYLCASSPTSVNEQFFGPGTRLTVL.